The 15 T cell receptor beta chains in this list originate from one sample, sequenced in a study of T cells in Graves' hyperthyroidism and ophthalmopathy. Amplified regions were TCR beta CDR3 sequences from RNA transcripts. Carried out on the TCR CDR3, a first-round RT-PCR used the HTBI primer set. From the multiplex PCR reads, TCRdb called clonotypes with MiXCR, one entry per CDR3 protein. This sample yields about 530,000 distinct CDR3 sequences, of which under 20% are seen a single time; roughly a sixth belongs to the top ten. The specimen was blood. The source is a woman aged 18-35 years with Graves' ophthalmopathy.

This clonotype was seen repeatedly, ten times or more. This sequence joins TRBV15 and TRBJ1-2; D is uncertain. The CDR3 has 16 residues. V lost 1 base, J lost 3 bases, and 15 bases lay in between. Germline values: CDR1 LNHNV, CDR2 YYDKDF (reference sequence). The CDR3 protein is CATSRGNTDMYYGYTF. The DNA for the CDR3 is TGTGCCACCAGCAGAGGCAATACTGACATGTACTATGGCTACACCTTC.

This clonotype has at least ten counts. The rearrangement links TRBV6-4 to TRBJ1-1; the D gene is possibly TRBD1 (6 bases). The germline CDR1 and CDR2 sequences are MRHNA and SNTAGT. The germline V and J ends were trimmed by 3 bases and 4 bases, with 12 bases remaining between them. This CDR3 has 14 amino acids. The CDR3 reads CASSEREGGTEAFF. CDR3 in DNA: TGTGCCAGCAGTGAAAGGGAGGGGGGCACTGAAGCTTTCTTT.

This clonotype appeared many times. The CDR3 spells CASSLGILGGSTEAFF. The CDR3 region has the DNA TGTGCCAGCAGCTTGGGGATTCTAGGGGGTAGCACTGAAGCTTTCTTT. The gene calls are TRBV7-3 and TRBJ1-1; maybe TRBD1 (6 bases). V lost 3 bases, J lost 4 bases, and 18 bases lay in between. Germline V gene lookup returns CDR1 SGHTA and CDR2 FQGTGA. The CDR3 sequence is 16 residues long.

This clonotype showed up many times. The chain links TRBV30 to TRBJ1-4, with D unclear. The CDR3 has 13 amino acids. Trimming cost V 3 bases and J 6 bases, with 11 bases left between them. Germline-derived CDR1 and CDR2 are GTSNPN and SVGIG (reference sequence). CDR3 loop: CAWRQPPDEKLFF. Written as DNA, the CDR3 is TGTGCCTGGAGACAACCCCCTGATGAAAAACTGTTTTTT.

This clonotype has a count of ten or more. This chain joins TRBV6-2 or TRBV6-3 and TRBJ2-1; D gene unclear. Looked up from germline, CDR1 is MNHEY and CDR2 is SVGEGT. This CDR3 has 13 amino acids. V dropped 2 bases and J dropped 7 bases, with 9 bases sitting between them. The CDR3 DNA reads TGTGCCAGCAGTTACCCCGCGGTTAATGAGCAGTTCTTC. Residues: CASSYPAVNEQFF.

In this sample, this clonotype turned up many times. The V call is TRBV13, the J call TRBJ1-2; 8 bases are shared with TRBD1. The CDR3 loop spans 15 amino acids. The germline gives CDR1 PRHDT, CDR2 FYEKMQ (reference sequence). Trimming cost V 4 bases and J 6 bases; bases outside gene matches: 10. For the CDR3, the DNA is TGTGCCAGCAGCTCACACGAGAGGGGACAGGATGGCTACACCTTC. This encodes CASSSHERGQDGYTF.

The J gene is TRBJ1-5, the V gene TRBV3-1; weak D call: TRBD1 (6 bases). The CDR3 extends over 15 amino acids. With 3 bases removed from V and 0 bases from J, the gap between germline ends came to 9 bases. Germline CDR1 is LGHDT and CDR2 is YNNKEL (reference sequence). CDR3 sequence reads: CASSHRGVSNQPQHF. The CDR3 region has the DNA TGTGCCAGCAGCCACAGGGGCGTTAGCAATCAGCCCCAGCATTTT.

This clonotype has more than one count but fewer than ten. The rearrangement uses TRBV5-4 and TRBJ2-7; 11 bases align to TRBD1. CDR1 and CDR2 from the germline V gene are SGHNT and YYREEE (reference sequence). J gave up 5 bases and V 1 base, and 8 bases lay outside the gene matches. The CDR3 totals 16 residues. The CDR3 DNA reads as TGTGCCAGCAGCTTGAGCGTAGGGACAGGGGGAGACGAGCAGTACTTC. Amino acids: CASSLSVGTGGDEQYF.

About this clonotype: A much more abundant neighbour one base away suggests this may be a read error. The chain joins TRBV29-1 to TRBJ2-5; D perhaps matches TRBD2 (6 bases). The length of the CDR3 is 14 residues. CDR1 SQVTM and CDR2 ANQGSEA come from the germline V gene. In DNA, the CDR3 is TGCGGCGTTGAGGACTCGGGGGTGGGAGAGACCCAGTACTTC. Protein: CGVEDSGVGETQYF.

A few counts support this clonotype. This chain connects TRBV20-1 to TRBJ2-5, with TRBD1 matching over 9 bases. J was trimmed by 0 bases and V by 6 bases; bases with no gene match: 8. Germline V gene sequence: CDR1 DFQATT, CDR2 SNEGSKA (reference sequence). CDR3 size: 15 residues. The CDR3 coding sequence is TGCAGTGCAAATCGGGACAGGGACAACCAAGAGACCCAGTACTTC. Translating gives CSANRDRDNQETQYF.

J is TRBJ1-2 and V is TRBV4-1; TRBD1 agrees at 10 bases. The germline CDR1 and CDR2 sequences are MGHRA and YSYEKL. Unmatched junction bases numbered 13, after V lost 0 bases and J lost 6 bases. This CDR3 is built from 18 residues. CDR3 sequence: CASSQDRMGSGQGNGYTF. In nucleotides, the CDR3 is TGCGCCAGCAGCCAAGATAGGATGGGCTCGGGACAGGGGAATGGCTACACCTTC.

This clonotype appeared a few times. The chain joins TRBV20-1 to TRBJ1-2; 10 positions match TRBD1. With 3 bases clipped from V and 7 bases from J, the junction kept 11 bases outside the gene matches. There are 15 residues in the CDR3. CDR1 and CDR2 (germline): DFQATT, SNEGSKA (reference sequence). DNA for the CDR3: TGCAGTGCTAGTCCGGGGACAGGGGCGGTCTCTGGCTACACCTTC. Protein sequence: CSASPGTGAVSGYTF.

This clonotype was recorded many times. The rearrangement joins TRBV28 to TRBJ1-4; possibly TRBD1 for D (6 bases). CDR1 and CDR2 (germline): MDHEN, SYDVKM. The CDR3 has 14 amino acids. The ends were cut back, 2 bases at V and 8 bases at J, with 12 bases in the middle. The CDR3 region has the DNA TGTGCCAGCAGTTTAGGGGGGCGCGGGGAAAAACTGTTTTTT. Amino acids: CASSLGGRGEKLFF.

This clonotype was seen only a few times. The J gene is TRBJ1-3, the V gene TRBV4-3; D is unclear. The CDR3 runs to 15 residues. Germline lookup yields CDR1 LGHNA and CDR2 YSLEER. Trimming stripped 0 bases from V and 0 bases from J, with 6 bases between. CDR3 amino acids: CASSQEEDSGNTIYF. The CDR3 coding sequence is TGCGCCAGCAGCCAAGAAGAAGACTCTGGAAACACCATATATTTT.

This clonotype was found many times. The gene calls are TRBV28 and TRBJ1-1, with unresolved D. The CDR3 consists of 12 residues. Germline CDR1 MDHEN, CDR2 SYDVKM. The V end lost 1 base, the J end lost 7 bases, and 7 bases lay between the germline ends. CDR3 sequence reads: CASSLFWGEAFF. CDR3 coding DNA: TGTGCCAGCAGTTTATTTTGGGGTGAAGCTTTCTTT.